Presented here are 18 T cell receptor beta chains from one specimen sequenced in a study of OX40 agonist ivuxolimab in advanced cancers. TCRdb keeps only in-frame clones here, not all; method: immunoSEQ multiplex PCR. Of about 80,000 clones listed, approximately 90% were seen once; the top ten hold 0.15% to 0.2%. The sample here was CD4+ or CD8+ T cells sorted from blood, taken in a trial of the OX40 agonist ivuxolimab. The receptors come from an adult with an advanced solid tumor such as melanoma, head and neck, liver or kidney cancer.

CDR3 bases: TGTGCCAGCAGCGCTAGCGGACGCACAGATACGCAGTATTTT. Its protein product is CASSASGRTDTQYF. The chain recombines TRBV6-5 with TRBJ2-3, with TRBD2 identical over 7 bases. V trimming: 6 bases; J trimming: 1 base; junction bases outside the gene matches: 4. The CDR3 totals 14 residues. Germline V gives CDR1 MNHEY, CDR2 SVGAGI.

This clone was seen once. The CDR3: CASSVGQYPTGELFF. As DNA, the CDR3 is TGTGCCAGCAGCGTGGGACAGTACCCCACCGGGGAGCTGTTTTTT. This chain connects TRBV5-8 to TRBJ2-2, with 7 bases that match TRBD1. There are 15 residues in the CDR3. The ends lost 4 bases at V and 4 bases at J; junction bases unmatched: 7. Germline lookup yields CDR1 SGHTS and CDR2 YDEGEE.

In its sample, this clone was seen a few times. The rearrangement links TRBV29-1 to TRBJ1-2; D ambiguous. The CDR3 contains 12 residues. Germline V gene data show CDR1 as SQVTM and CDR2 as ANQGSEA. The V end was cut by 3 bases, the J end by 7 bases, with 12 bases between. CDR3 DNA sequence: TGCAGCGTTGACGGGGTTCGGGGTGGCTACACCTTC. This encodes CSVDGVRGGYTF.

The CDR3 is CASSQEGTGRTNEKLFF. The CDR3 DNA is TGCGCCAGCAGCCAAGAGGGGACAGGGCGGACTAATGAAAAACTGTTTTTT. The chain has TRBV4-1 and TRBJ1-4, with TRBD1 identical over 9 bases. V dropped 0 bases and J dropped 2; count of bases not matched to a gene: 4. CDR3 length equals 17 residues. Germline V CDR1 and CDR2: MGHRA, YSYEKL.

The gene calls are TRBV6-5 and TRBJ1-1; possible D gene TRBD1, 5 bases. The germline V and J ends were trimmed by 7 bases and 5 bases, with 17 bases remaining between them. The CDR3 contains 14 residues. The germline CDR1 and CDR2 sequences are MNHEY and SVGAGI. The CDR3 DNA is TGTGCCAGCACCCAGCGCAGGGTTGGAACTGAAGCTTTCTTT. Translated: CASTQRRVGTEAFF.

The V and J genes are TRBV6-1 and TRBJ2-7; 8 bases are a match to TRBD1. CDR1 and CDR2 (germline): MNHNS, SASEGT. The ends lost 4 bases at V and 3 bases at J; junction bases unmatched: 5. The CDR3 is 14 residues long. CDR3 protein: CASSGQGFLYEQYF. CDR3 in DNA: TGTGCCAGCAGTGGACAGGGGTTCCTCTACGAGCAGTACTTC.

The chain is built from TRBV7-3 and TRBJ2-1; possible D gene TRBD2, 5 bases. Germline V lookup: CDR1 SGHTA, CDR2 FQGTGA. V lost 5 bases, J lost 8 bases, and 10 bases lay in between. The CDR3 loop spans 12 amino acids. DNA of the CDR3: TGTGCCAGCAGCGCGGACTCCTATGAGCAGTTCTTC. Translating it yields CASSADSYEQFF.

V gene TRBV19 combines with J gene TRBJ2-7, with D perhaps TRBD1 (6 bases). The CDR3 extends over 13 amino acids. Trimming left V 4 bases short and J 7 bases short, with 14 bases between. The germline CDR1 and CDR2 sequences are LNHDA and SQIVND (reference sequence). In DNA form, the CDR3 reads TGTGCCAGTAGTACCCGACAGGTGGGGGAGCAGTACTTC. Translating it yields CASSTRQVGEQYF.

This sequence joins TRBV5-4 and TRBJ1-2, with 10 bases identical to TRBD1. Trimming took 4 bases from V and 8 from J; bases not matched to a gene: 11. The CDR3 loop spans 15 amino acids. Germline CDR1 and CDR2: SGHNT and YYREEE (reference sequence). The CDR3 reads CASSPGTGARRGYTF. The CDR3 DNA is TGTGCCAGCAGCCCTGGGACAGGGGCCAGGAGGGGCTACACCTTC.

J is TRBJ2-3 and V is TRBV7-3; 8 bases line up with TRBD2. The length of the CDR3 is 15 residues. V lost 1 base and J lost 2; bases outside the gene matches: 2. CDR1 is SGHTA, CDR2 FQGTGA, per germline. CDR3 residues: CASSLNGGDTDTQYF. CDR3 nucleotides: TGTGCCAGCAGCTTAAACGGGGGGGACACAGATACGCAGTATTTT.

The J gene is TRBJ1-1, the V gene TRBV5-6; TRBD1 matches 7 bases. Looked up from germline, CDR1 is SGHDT and CDR2 is YYEEEE. The CDR3 has 15 amino acids. V lost 1 base to trimming and J lost 3 bases; unmatched junction nucleotides: 6. CDR3 amino acids: CASSLTGAGDTEAFF. In nucleotides, the CDR3 is TGTGCCAGCAGCTTGACAGGGGCGGGAGACACTGAAGCTTTCTTT. Supplemented by reference TRBV5-6 and TRBJ1-1, the full variable domain reads DAGVTQSPTHLIKTRGQQVTLRCSPKSGHDTVSWYQQALGQGPQFIFQYYEEEERQRGNFPDRFSGHQFPNYSSELNVNALLLGDSALYLCASSLTGAGDTEAFFGQGTRLTVV.

V is TRBV29-1 and J is TRBJ2-7, with TRBD1 as a possible D gene (6 bases). This CDR3 is built from 13 residues. Trimming removed 7 bases from V and 5 bases from J, with 18 bases in between. Germline V gene sequence: CDR1 SQVTM, CDR2 ANQGSEA. CDR3 nucleotides: TGCAGCGCGGGGCAACAGGGTATCCACGAGCAGTACTTC. It encodes CSAGQQGIHEQYF.

The CDR3 DNA sequence: TGTGCCAGTAGTTGGGGGACGGGCAGCACAGATACGCAGTATTTT. It is translated as CASSWGTGSTDTQYF. This chain uses TRBV19 with TRBJ2-3; either TRBD1 or TRBD2 may fit D (5 bases each). V shed 5 bases and J shed 0 bases, with 12 bases lying between them. Germline CDR1 is LNHDA and CDR2 is SQIVND (reference sequence). This CDR3 region has 15 residues.

This chain uses TRBV6-5 with TRBJ1-2; D is perhaps TRBD1 (5 bases). Germline loops: CDR1 MNHEY, CDR2 SVGAGI. V dropped 6 bases and J dropped 7 bases, with 18 bases sitting between them. This CDR3 is 14 amino acids long. CDR3 DNA sequence: TGTGCCAGCAGGAATGGAGGGGCCCCGAGTGGCTACACCTTC. It codes for CASRNGGAPSGYTF.

This chain joins TRBV2 and TRBJ2-2; unclear D gene. Trimming took 2 bases from V and 4 from J, leaving 8 bases between them. This CDR3 has 14 residues. Germline CDR1 and CDR2: SNHLY and FYNNEI. CDR3 sequence: CASSEILSTGELFF. The CDR3 DNA reads as TGTGCCAGCAGTGAAATCCTCAGCACCGGGGAGCTGTTTTTT.

The chain is built from TRBV7-9 and TRBJ2-5; D possibly corresponds to TRBD2 (6 bases). This CDR3 is built from 13 residues. Germline lookup yields CDR1 SEHNR and CDR2 FQNEAQ (reference sequence). V was clipped by 6 bases and J by 5 bases, with 13 bases between them. CDR3 bases: TGTGCCAGCAGTGGAGGGGTTTGGGAGACCCAGTACTTC. This codes for CASSGGVWETQYF.

The V and J genes are TRBV7-9 and TRBJ2-7; 7 nucleotides match TRBD1. The CDR3 spans 14 residues. After removal of 0 bases from V and 5 bases from J, the junction contained 4 bases not matched to a gene. Germline assignment: CDR1 SEHNR and CDR2 FQNEAQ (reference sequence). The CDR3 here is CASSLATGRDEQYF. The CDR3 DNA follows: TGTGCCAGCAGCTTAGCGACAGGGAGAGACGAGCAGTACTTC.

The chain couples TRBV2 to TRBJ1-1, with D possibly TRBD1 on 6 matching bases. The germline gives CDR1 SNHLY, CDR2 FYNNEI. The CDR3 contains 15 residues. Trimming stripped 3 bases from V and 4 bases from J, with 15 bases between. CDR3 coding DNA: TGTGCCAGCAGTGATAGAAAGGGGGGTGGCACTGAAGCTTTCTTT. This gives the protein CASSDRKGGGTEAFF.